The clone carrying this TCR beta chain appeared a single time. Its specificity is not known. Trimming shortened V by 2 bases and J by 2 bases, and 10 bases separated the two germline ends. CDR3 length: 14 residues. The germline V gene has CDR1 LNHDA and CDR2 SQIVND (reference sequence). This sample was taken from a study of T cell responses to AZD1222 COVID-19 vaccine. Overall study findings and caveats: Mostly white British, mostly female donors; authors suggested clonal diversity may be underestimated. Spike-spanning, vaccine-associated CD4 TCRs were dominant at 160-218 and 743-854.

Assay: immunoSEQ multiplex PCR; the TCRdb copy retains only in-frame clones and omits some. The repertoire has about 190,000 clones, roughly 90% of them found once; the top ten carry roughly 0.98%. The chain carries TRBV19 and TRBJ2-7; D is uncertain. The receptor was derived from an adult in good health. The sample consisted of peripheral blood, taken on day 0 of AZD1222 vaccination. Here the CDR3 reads CASSISWQTYEQYF. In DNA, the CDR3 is TGTGCCAGTAGTATATCGTGGCAGACCTACGAGCAGTACTTC.